This T cell receptor (beta chain) derives from a study of blood T cell repertoires in COVID-19. Across the study: The United States, Italy and Spain supplied acute and convalescent COVID-19 samples.

The CDR3 consists of 15 residues. The V segment lost 2 bases and the J segment 2 bases; nucleotides outside the gene matches: 6. The germline V gene encodes CDR1 GTSNPN and CDR2 SVGIG (reference sequence). Per the authors' pipeline: The assay estimated nucleated cells by amplifying reference gene primers. This table comes from immunoSEQ multiplex PCR, and its TCRdb copy is limited to in-frame clones, with some not included. V, J and clone size were drawn from that table, and D and trimming were deduced from the DNA. This sample has 130,000 or so clones, with roughly 83% found just once. Sequenced sample: peripheral blood. The chain joins TRBV30 to TRBJ1-2; TRBD1 aligns across 9 bases. This sequence was found in a woman of 80 years or more with acute or convalescent COVID-19. Here the CDR3 DNA reads TGTGCCTGGAGTCGAGGACAGGGGATCAACTATGGCTACACCTTC. Its protein is CAWSRGQGINYGYTF.